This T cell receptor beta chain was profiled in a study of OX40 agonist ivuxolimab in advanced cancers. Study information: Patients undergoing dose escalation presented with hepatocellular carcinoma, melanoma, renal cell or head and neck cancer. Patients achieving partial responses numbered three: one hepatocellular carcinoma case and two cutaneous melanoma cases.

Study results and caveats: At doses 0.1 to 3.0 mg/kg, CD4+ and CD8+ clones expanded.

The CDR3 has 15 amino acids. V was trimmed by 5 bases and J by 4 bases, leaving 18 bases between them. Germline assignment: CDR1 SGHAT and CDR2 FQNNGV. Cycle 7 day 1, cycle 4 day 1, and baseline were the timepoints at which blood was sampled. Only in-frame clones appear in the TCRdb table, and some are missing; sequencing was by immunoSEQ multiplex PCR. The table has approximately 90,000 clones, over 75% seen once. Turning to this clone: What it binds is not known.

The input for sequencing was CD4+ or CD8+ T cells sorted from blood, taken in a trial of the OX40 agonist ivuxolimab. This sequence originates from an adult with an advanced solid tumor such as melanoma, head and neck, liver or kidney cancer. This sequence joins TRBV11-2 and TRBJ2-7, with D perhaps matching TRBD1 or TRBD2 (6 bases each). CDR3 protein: CASSTGADLIYEQYF. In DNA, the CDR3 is TGTGCCAGCAGCACGGGGGCAGACCTAATTTACGAGCAGTACTTC.